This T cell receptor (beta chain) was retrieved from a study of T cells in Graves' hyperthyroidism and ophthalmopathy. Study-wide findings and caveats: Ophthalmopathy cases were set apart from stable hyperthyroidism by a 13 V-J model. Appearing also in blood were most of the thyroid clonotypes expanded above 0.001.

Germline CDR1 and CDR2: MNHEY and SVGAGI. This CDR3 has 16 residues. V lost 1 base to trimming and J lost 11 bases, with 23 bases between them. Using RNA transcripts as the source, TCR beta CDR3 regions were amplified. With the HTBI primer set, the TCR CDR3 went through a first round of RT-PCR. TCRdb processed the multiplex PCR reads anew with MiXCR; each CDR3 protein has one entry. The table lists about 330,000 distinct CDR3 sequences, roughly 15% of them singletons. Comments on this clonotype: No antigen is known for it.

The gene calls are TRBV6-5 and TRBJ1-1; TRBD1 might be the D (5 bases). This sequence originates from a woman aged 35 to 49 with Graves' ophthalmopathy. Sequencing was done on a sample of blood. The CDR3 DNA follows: TGTGCCAGCAGTTACTTTCAGACGGGGGGAGAGGGCCGGGCTTTCTTT. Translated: CASSYFQTGGEGRAFF.